This TCR beta chain was recovered during a study of CD8 T cells in ankylosing spondylitis. Whole-study results and caveats: A motif in TCR beta, a set of under ten highly homologous variants, appeared characteristic of ankylosing spondylitis blood. Reactive arthritis synovial fluid and blood were previously reported to contain some motif variants.

The CDR3 runs 14 residues. The germline V gene has CDR1 LGHNA and CDR2 YNFKEQ. The V and J ends lost 5 bases and 5 bases respectively, with 15 bases between them. From the 5' RACE reads, TCRdb called clonotypes with MiXCR, one entry per CDR3 protein. The sample includes about 440,000 distinct CDR3 sequences, 17% seen only once; the top ten take around 0.92%. This clonotype was counted ten times or more. The antigen remains unidentified. The receptor's source is a male donor with ankylosing spondylitis. Material: blood, either unsorted or a sorted T cell fraction (not recorded which). The rearrangement uses TRBV4-2 and TRBJ1-1, with D tentatively TRBD1 (5 bases). This CDR3 is CASSSPGRATEAFF. In DNA, the CDR3 is TGTGCCAGCAGCTCTCCGGGCAGGGCGACTGAAGCTTTCTTT.